The 3 T cell receptor beta chains given below trace back to one sample, sequenced in a study of CD8+ T cells in alopecia areata. Peripheral blood and lesional scalp punch biopsies were taken from alopecia areata patients. Reverse transcription of extracted RNA yielded cDNA, which provided the sequencing template. Assay: immunoSEQ multiplex PCR; the TCRdb copy retains only in-frame clones and omits some. This sample has about 12,000 clones, with roughly three fifths found just once. The sequencing input was skin. The receptors were sampled from a human donor with alopecia areata.

This sequence joins TRBV28 and TRBJ1-1; possible D gene TRBD1, 5 bases. Germline assignment: CDR1 MDHEN and CDR2 SYDVKM. V lost 3 bases and J 3 bases, leaving 8 bases between the germline ends. CDR3 length equals 13 residues. CDR3 coding DNA: TGTGCCAGCAGTTTCACCAGGGACACTGAAGCTTTCTTT. Protein product: CASSFTRDTEAFF.

This clone is classed as medium-sized. Different DNA sequences within this sample yield the same CDR3. This chain joins TRBV15 and TRBJ1-5; possibly TRBD1 for D (6 bases). CDR1 and CDR2 from the germline V gene are LNHNV and YYDKDF (reference sequence). The CDR3 totals 18 residues. V was shortened by 0 bases and J by 2 bases, with 17 bases between the two germline ends. CDR3 nucleotides: TGTGCCACCAGCAGAGATAGCAACACAGGGTCAGGCAATCAGCCCCAGCATTTT. Amino acid sequence: CATSRDSNTGSGNQPQHF.

The J gene is TRBJ1-5, the V gene TRBV7-2; 7 positions match TRBD1. CDR1 is SGHTA, CDR2 FQGNSA, per germline. V lost 7 bases and J lost 1; bases outside the gene matches: 10. The length of the CDR3 is 16 residues. CDR3 coding DNA: TGTGCCAGCACCCCTTTCAGGGGGGACAGCAATCAGCCCCAGCATTTT. It translates to CASTPFRGDSNQPQHF.